The entry that follows covers one TCR beta chain sequence. Its specificity is unknown. These data originate in a study of cytomegalovirus exposure and HLA in healthy donors. Regarding the study as a whole: Researchers counted 164 TCR beta chains as cytomegalovirus-associated.

CDR1 is MDHEN, CDR2 SYDVKM, per germline. Trimming took 3 bases from V and 0 from J; bases not matched to a gene: 5. The CDR3 contains 15 residues. PCR employed 60 Vbeta and 13 Jbeta primers. Libraries were prepared by immunoSEQ multiplex PCR; TCRdb keeps only in-frame clonotypes and omits some of them. The sample totals tens of thousands of clones; its top ten clones hold about 4%. This clonotype was obtained from a female donor in good health and CMV-seropositive. The sequenced sample was PBMCs. The J gene is TRBJ2-7, the V gene TRBV28, with 7 bases lining up with TRBD1. The CDR3 sequence is CASSFSAGGSYEQYF. Here the CDR3 DNA reads TGTGCCAGCAGTTTTTCGGCAGGGGGCTCCTACGAGCAGTACTTC.